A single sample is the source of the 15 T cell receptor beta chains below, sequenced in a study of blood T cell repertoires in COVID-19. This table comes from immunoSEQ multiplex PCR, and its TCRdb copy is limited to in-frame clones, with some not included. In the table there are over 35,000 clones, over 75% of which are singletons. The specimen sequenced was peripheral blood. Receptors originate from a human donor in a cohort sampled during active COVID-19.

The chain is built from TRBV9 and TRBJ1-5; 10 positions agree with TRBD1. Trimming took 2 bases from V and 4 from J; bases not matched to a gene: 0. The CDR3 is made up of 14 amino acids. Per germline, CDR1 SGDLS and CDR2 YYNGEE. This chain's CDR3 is CASSVGQGNQPQHF. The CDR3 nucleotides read TGTGCCAGCAGCGTGGGACAGGGGAATCAGCCCCAGCATTTT.

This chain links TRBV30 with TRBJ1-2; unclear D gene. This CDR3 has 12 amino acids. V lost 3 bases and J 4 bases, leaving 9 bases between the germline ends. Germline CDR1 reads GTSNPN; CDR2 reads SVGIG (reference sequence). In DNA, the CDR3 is TGTGCCTGGAGGACACTCCTCTATGGCTACACCTTC. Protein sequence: CAWRTLLYGYTF.

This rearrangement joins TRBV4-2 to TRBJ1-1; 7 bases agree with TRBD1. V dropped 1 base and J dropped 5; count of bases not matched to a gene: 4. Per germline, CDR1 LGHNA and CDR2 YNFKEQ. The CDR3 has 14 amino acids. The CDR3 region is CASSQGGGWTEAFF. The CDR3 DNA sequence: TGTGCCAGCAGCCAAGGAGGGGGCTGGACTGAAGCTTTCTTT.

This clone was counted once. The CDR3 sequence is CSVEWRLGPDTQYF. CDR3 sequence (DNA): TGCAGCGTTGAATGGCGACTAGGCCCAGATACGCAGTATTTT. The J gene is TRBJ2-3, the V gene TRBV29-1, with D possibly being TRBD2 (6 bases). Germline V gives CDR1 SQVTM, CDR2 ANQGSEA. This CDR3 has 14 residues. The V end was cut by 2 bases, the J end by 4 bases, with 13 bases between.

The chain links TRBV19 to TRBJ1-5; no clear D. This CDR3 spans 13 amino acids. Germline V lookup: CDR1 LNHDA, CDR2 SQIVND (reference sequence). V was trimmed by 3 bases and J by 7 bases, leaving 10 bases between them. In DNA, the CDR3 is TGTGCCAGTAGTATCATCCTGGAGCAGCCCCAGCATTTT. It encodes CASSIILEQPQHF. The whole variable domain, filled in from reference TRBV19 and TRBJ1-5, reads DGGITQSPKYLFRKEGQNVTLSCEQNLNHDAMYWYRQDPGQGLRLIYYSQIVNDFQKGDIAEGYSVSREKKESFPLTVTSAQKNPTAFYLCASSIILEQPQHFGDGTRLSIL.

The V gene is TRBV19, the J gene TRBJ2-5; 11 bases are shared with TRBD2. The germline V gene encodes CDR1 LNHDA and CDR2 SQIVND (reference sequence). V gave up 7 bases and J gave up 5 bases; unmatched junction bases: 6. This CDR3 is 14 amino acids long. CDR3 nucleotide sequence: TGTGCCAGTACACTAGCGGGAGACCCGGAGACCCAGTACTTC. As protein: CASTLAGDPETQYF.

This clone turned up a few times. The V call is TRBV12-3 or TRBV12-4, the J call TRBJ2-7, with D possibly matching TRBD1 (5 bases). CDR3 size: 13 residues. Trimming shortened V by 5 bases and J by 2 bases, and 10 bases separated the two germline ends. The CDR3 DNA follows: TGTGCCAGCAGTCTGGACATGACCTACGAGCAGTACTTC. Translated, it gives CASSLDMTYEQYF.

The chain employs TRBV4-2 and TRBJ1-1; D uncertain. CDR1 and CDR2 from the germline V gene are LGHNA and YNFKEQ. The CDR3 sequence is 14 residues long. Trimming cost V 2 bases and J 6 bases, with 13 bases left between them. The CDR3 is CASSQLRETSEAFF. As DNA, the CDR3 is TGTGCCAGCAGCCAATTGAGGGAAACATCTGAAGCTTTCTTT.

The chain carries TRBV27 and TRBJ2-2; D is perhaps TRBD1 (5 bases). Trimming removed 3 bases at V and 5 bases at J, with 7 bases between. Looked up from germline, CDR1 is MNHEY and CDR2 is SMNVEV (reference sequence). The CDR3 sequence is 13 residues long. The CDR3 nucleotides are TGTGCCAGCAGTTTCCCAGGGACCGGGGAGCTGTTTTTT. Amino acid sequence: CASSFPGTGELFF.

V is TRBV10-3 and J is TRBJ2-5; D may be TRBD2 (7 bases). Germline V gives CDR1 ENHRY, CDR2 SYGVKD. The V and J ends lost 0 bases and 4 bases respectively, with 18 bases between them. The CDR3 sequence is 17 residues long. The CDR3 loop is CAISESNPEGGLETQYF. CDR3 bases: TGTGCCATCAGTGAGTCGAACCCCGAGGGGGGGTTAGAGACCCAGTACTTC.

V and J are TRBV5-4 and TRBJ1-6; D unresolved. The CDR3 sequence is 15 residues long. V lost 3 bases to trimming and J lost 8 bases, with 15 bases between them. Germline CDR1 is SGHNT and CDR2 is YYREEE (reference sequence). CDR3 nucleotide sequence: TGTGCCAGCAGCTCGGGATCAAGTATACATTCACCCCTCCACTTT. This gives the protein CASSSGSSIHSPLHF.

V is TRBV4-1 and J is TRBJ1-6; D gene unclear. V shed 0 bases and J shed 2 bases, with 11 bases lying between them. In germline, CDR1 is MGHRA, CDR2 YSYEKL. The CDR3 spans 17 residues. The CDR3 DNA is TGCGCCAGCAGCCAAGAGGGTGGGCTGCCCTATAATTCACCCCTCCACTTT. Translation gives CASSQEGGLPYNSPLHF.

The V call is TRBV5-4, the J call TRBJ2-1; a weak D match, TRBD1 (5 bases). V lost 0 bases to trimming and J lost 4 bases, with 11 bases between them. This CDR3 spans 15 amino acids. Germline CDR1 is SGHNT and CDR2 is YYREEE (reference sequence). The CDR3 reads CASSLDQGGYNEQFF. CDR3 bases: TGTGCCAGCAGCTTGGACCAGGGTGGTTACAATGAGCAGTTCTTC.

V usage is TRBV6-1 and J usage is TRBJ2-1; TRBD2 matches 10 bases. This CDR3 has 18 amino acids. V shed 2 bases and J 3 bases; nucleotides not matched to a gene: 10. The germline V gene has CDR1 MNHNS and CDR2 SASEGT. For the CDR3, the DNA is TGTGCCAGCAGTGAAATTGCTAGCGGGAGTAGGCTCTACAATGAGCAGTTCTTC. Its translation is CASSEIASGSRLYNEQFF.

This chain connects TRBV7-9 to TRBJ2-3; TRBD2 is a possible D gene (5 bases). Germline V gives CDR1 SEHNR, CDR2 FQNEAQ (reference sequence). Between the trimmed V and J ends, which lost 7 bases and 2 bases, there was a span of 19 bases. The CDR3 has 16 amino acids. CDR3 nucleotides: TGTGCCAGCACCCCTGGGGAGCTAGCCCCCACAGATACGCAGTATTTT. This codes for CASTPGELAPTDTQYF.